This passage covers 4 T cell receptor beta chains from one sample sequenced in a study of OX40 agonist ivuxolimab in advanced cancers. Clones were read by immunoSEQ multiplex PCR, and TCRdb kept only the in-frame ones, dropping some. Here the sample spans 25,000 to 30,000 clones, around 79% being singletons. The material was CD4+ or CD8+ T cells sorted from blood, obtained in a trial of the OX40 agonist ivuxolimab. These receptors came from an adult with an advanced solid tumor such as melanoma, head and neck, liver or kidney cancer.

The genes are TRBV6-5 and TRBJ2-1; a possible D gene is TRBD2 (5 bases). Germline CDR1 and CDR2: MNHEY and SVGAGI. V lost 3 bases and J lost 0, with 9 bases in between. The CDR3 has 15 residues. Here the CDR3 reads CASSYLGSSYNEQFF. CDR3 sequence (DNA): TGTGCCAGCAGTTATTTGGGGAGCTCCTACAATGAGCAGTTCTTC.

The gene calls are TRBV11-2 and TRBJ1-1; TRBD1 matches 7 bases. V trimming: 7 bases; J trimming: 5 bases; junction bases outside the gene matches: 13. The CDR3 has 15 residues. The V gene's germline CDR1 is SGHAT and CDR2 FQNNGV. The CDR3 DNA reads as TGTGCCAGCATACCTGGCCGAGGGGGCGCGACTGAAGCTTTCTTT. It encodes CASIPGRGGATEAFF.

Regarding this clone: The junction shows a germline mismatch at one end, possibly a read error. V is TRBV7-7 and J is TRBJ2-7; no definite D call. The CDR3 is made up of 13 amino acids. The V gene's germline CDR1 is SSHAT and CDR2 FNYEAQ (reference sequence). The CDR3 DNA sequence: TGTGCTAGCAGCTATGGGCCGACCTACGAGCAGTACTTC. Residues: CASSYGPTYEQYF.

This clone was observed a few times. The chain links TRBV4-1 to TRBJ2-3, with D possibly matching TRBD1 (6 bases). The germline gives CDR1 MGHRA, CDR2 YSYEKL. V gave up 8 bases and J gave up 1 base, with 16 bases separating them. This CDR3 is built from 15 residues. DNA for the CDR3: TGCGCCAGCCGAATCAGGGGCTCAGGCACAGATACGCAGTATTTT. It yields the protein CASRIRGSGTDTQYF.